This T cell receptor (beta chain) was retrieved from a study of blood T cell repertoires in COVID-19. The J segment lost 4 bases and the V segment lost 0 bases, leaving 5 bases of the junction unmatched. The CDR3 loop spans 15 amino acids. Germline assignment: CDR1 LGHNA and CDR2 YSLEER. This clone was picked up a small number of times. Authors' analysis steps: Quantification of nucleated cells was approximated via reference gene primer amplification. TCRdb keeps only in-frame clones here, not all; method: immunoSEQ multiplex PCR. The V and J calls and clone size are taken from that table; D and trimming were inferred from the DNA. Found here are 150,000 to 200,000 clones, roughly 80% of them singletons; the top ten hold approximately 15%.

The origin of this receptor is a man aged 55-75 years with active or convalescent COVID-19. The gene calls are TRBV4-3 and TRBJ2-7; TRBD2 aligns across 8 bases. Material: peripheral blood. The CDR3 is CASSQDAGGWYEQYF. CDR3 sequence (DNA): TGCGCCAGCAGCCAAGATGCGGGGGGCTGGTACGAGCAGTACTTC.